These 29 T cell receptor beta chains were all obtained from the same sample, sequenced in a study of cytomegalovirus exposure and HLA in healthy donors. Primers for the PCR totalled 60 Vbeta and 13 Jbeta. Assay: immunoSEQ multiplex PCR; the TCRdb copy retains only in-frame clones and omits some. The sample has about 190,000 clones, more than 75% seen once. Material: PBMCs. The receptors derive from a woman aged 50 to 60 in good health and CMV-seropositive.

The chain couples TRBV11-2 to TRBJ2-4; maybe TRBD2 (5 bases). This CDR3 comprises 12 residues. The germline V gene encodes CDR1 SGHAT and CDR2 FQNNGV. The V end lost 5 bases, the J end lost 7 bases, and 9 bases lay between the germline ends. The CDR3 bases are TGTGCCAGCAGCCCGGGGAGTAACATTCAGTACTTC. Translation: CASSPGSNIQYF. Full variable domain (remainder filled in from reference TRBV11-2 and TRBJ2-4): EAGVAQSPRYKIIEKRQSVAFWCNPISGHATLYWYQQILGQGPKLLIQFQNNGVVDDSQLPKDRFSAERLKGVDSTLKIQPAKLEDSAVYLCASSPGSNIQYFGAGTRLSVL.

The chain uses TRBV6-6 and TRBJ2-5; the match to TRBD1 covers 9 bases. V lost 2 bases, J lost 5 bases, and 9 bases stayed unmatched. The germline CDR1 and CDR2 sequences are MNHNY and SVGAGI (reference sequence). The CDR3 is made up of 16 amino acids. DNA of the CDR3: TGTGCCAGCAGTTACCCCCCCGGACAGGGGATGGAGACCCAGTACTTC. Encoded protein: CASSYPPGQGMETQYF.

The chain combines TRBV15 with TRBJ2-2, with D perhaps matching TRBD1 (6 bases). The CDR3 is made up of 16 amino acids. V lost 3 bases and J lost 4, with 15 bases in between. Germline CDR1 reads LNHNV; CDR2 reads YYDKDF (reference sequence). This CDR3 reads CATSRPAGASTGELFF. The CDR3 DNA is TGTGCCACCAGCAGGCCCGCAGGGGCTAGCACCGGGGAGCTGTTTTTT.

The V call is TRBV29-1, the J call TRBJ2-5; perhaps TRBD1 as D (6 bases). Trimming took 3 bases from V and 2 from J, leaving 10 bases between them. CDR3 size: 13 residues. Per the germline V gene, CDR1 is SQVTM and CDR2 is ANQGSEA. DNA for the CDR3: TGCAGCGTTGATCCAGGACAGCAAGAGACCCAGTACTTC. Its protein is CSVDPGQQETQYF.

The rearrangement links TRBV9 to TRBJ2-3, with 7 bases identical to TRBD1. The germline CDR1 and CDR2 sequences are SGDLS and YYNGEE. The V segment lost 4 bases and the J segment 1 base; nucleotides outside the gene matches: 3. The CDR3 extends over 14 amino acids. As DNA, the CDR3 is TGTGCCAGCAGCAGGGGGCCCCGCACAGATACGCAGTATTTT. Protein product: CASSRGPRTDTQYF. The variable domain in full, with the rest retrieved from reference TRBV9 and TRBJ2-3, is DSGVTQTPKHLITATGQRVTLRCSPRSGDLSVYWYQQSLDQGLQFLIQYYNGEERAKGNILERFSAQQFPDLHSELNLSSLELGDSALYFCASSRGPRTDTQYFGPGTRLTVL.

The V gene is TRBV7-6, the J gene TRBJ1-2, with 10 nucleotides matching TRBD1. Per germline, CDR1 SGHVS and CDR2 FNYEAQ. This CDR3 contains 16 residues. Germline trimming cut 5 bases from V and 6 bases from J; bases unmatched to any gene: 12. In nucleotides, the CDR3 is TGTGCCAGCAGCCGGTACGCCGGGACAGGGGTTGATGGCTACACCTTC. It translates to CASSRYAGTGVDGYTF. Full variable domain (rest looked up from reference TRBV7-6 and TRBJ1-2): GAGVSQSPRYKVTKRGQDVALRCDPISGHVSLYWYRQALGQGPEFLTYFNYEAQQDKSGLPNDRFSAERPEGSISTLTIQRTEQRDSAMYRCASSRYAGTGVDGYTFGSGTRLTVV.

This clone was counted only a few times. The chain employs TRBV6-6 and TRBJ1-5, with D uncertain. V lost 6 bases, J lost 5 bases, and 20 bases lay in between. CDR3 length: 16 amino acids. CDR1 MNHNY and CDR2 SVGAGI come from the germline V gene (reference sequence). CDR3 amino acids: CASSQARLGSYQPQHF. The CDR3 nucleotides read TGTGCCAGCAGCCAAGCACGGTTAGGGAGTTATCAGCCCCAGCATTTT.

The gene calls are TRBV7-3 and TRBJ2-2, with TRBD1 identical over 7 bases. V lost 5 bases and J lost 0; bases outside the gene matches: 9. This CDR3 has 17 amino acids. The V gene's germline CDR1 is SGHTA and CDR2 FQGTGA. The CDR3 region is CASSLRPGQANTGELFF. The DNA for the CDR3 is TGTGCCAGCAGCCTGCGACCCGGACAGGCGAACACCGGGGAGCTGTTTTTT.

The rearrangement joins TRBV5-1 to TRBJ2-5, with TRBD2 matching 10 bases. Germline V CDR1 and CDR2: SGHRS, YFSETQ. The CDR3 is 16 residues long. The V gene end was trimmed by 3 bases and the J gene end by 2 bases; junction bases not matched to a gene: 7. The CDR3 region has the DNA TGCGCCAGCAGCTCGCAAGCGGGGGGGCGTCAAGAGACCCAGTACTTC. Encoded protein: CASSSQAGGRQETQYF.

Concerning this clone: One end of the junction is discordant with germline, which a read error may explain. The chain is built from TRBV7-9 and TRBJ2-3; 13 nucleotides agree with TRBD2. The CDR3 consists of 16 residues. Germline V gives CDR1 SEHNR, CDR2 FQNEAQ (reference sequence). CDR3 sequence reads: CSSSSGLAGGTDTQYF. CDR3 nucleotide sequence: TGTTCCAGCAGCTCCGGACTAGCGGGGGGCACAGATACGCAGTATTTT.

The V and J genes are TRBV5-4 and TRBJ2-7; the match to TRBD2 covers 7 bases. Looked up from germline, CDR1 is SGHNT and CDR2 is YYREEE (reference sequence). The CDR3 loop spans 12 amino acids. Trimming cost V 3 bases and J 7 bases; bases outside gene matches: 4. Written as DNA, the CDR3 is TGTGCCAGCAGCTGGGGGGGGGTGGAGCAGTACTTC. This sequence encodes CASSWGGVEQYF.

The chain joins TRBV4-2 to TRBJ1-4; D unresolved. This CDR3 has 16 amino acids. Trimming took off 1 base at V and 8 bases at J, with 17 bases between the two ends. Germline assignment: CDR1 LGHNA and CDR2 YNFKEQ. The CDR3 here is CASSQAEGRVDEKLFF. CDR3 nucleotide sequence: TGTGCCAGCAGCCAAGCCGAAGGGAGGGTAGACGAAAAACTGTTTTTT.

This clone was seen more than once but under ten times. V usage is TRBV5-4 and J usage is TRBJ2-5, with 9 bases matching TRBD2. Germline V gene data show CDR1 as SGHNT and CDR2 as YYREEE (reference sequence). V dropped 3 bases and J dropped 2; count of bases not matched to a gene: 5. The CDR3 covers 15 residues. CDR3 DNA sequence: TGTGCCAGCAGCTCCCGGAGCGGGGGGCAAGAGACCCAGTACTTC. Its translation: CASSSRSGGQETQYF.

CDR3 coding DNA: TGCGCCAGCAGCCAAGAACCTGGGCCTAACTATGGCTACACCTTC. It yields the protein CASSQEPGPNYGYTF. This chain connects TRBV4-3 to TRBJ1-2, with no clear D. Germline-derived CDR1 and CDR2 are LGHNA and YSLEER. The CDR3 covers 15 residues. Trimming left V 0 bases short and J 0 bases short, with 8 bases between.

The V gene is TRBV5-1, the J gene TRBJ2-2; TRBD1 might be the D (7 bases). The germline CDR1 and CDR2 sequences are SGHRS and YFSETQ. The CDR3 runs to 16 residues. The V and J ends lost 4 bases and 5 bases respectively, with 18 bases between them. The chain's CDR3 is CASSPEGDRRTGELFF. CDR3 DNA sequence: TGCGCCAGCAGCCCGGAGGGGGACAGAAGAACCGGGGAGCTGTTTTTT.

The genes are TRBV5-1 and TRBJ2-7; 16 positions match TRBD2. With V trimmed by 6 bases and J by 5 bases, 5 bases remained unmatched. The germline V gene encodes CDR1 SGHRS and CDR2 YFSETQ. The CDR3 has 15 residues. The CDR3 protein is CASNAGLAGGDEQYF. Written as DNA, the CDR3 is TGCGCCAGCAACGCGGGACTAGCGGGGGGGGACGAGCAGTACTTC.

This clone has a single count. This sequence joins TRBV18 and TRBJ1-4; no definite D call. Trimming pared 8 bases from V and 8 bases from J, leaving 15 bases between. This CDR3 spans 13 amino acids. The V gene's germline CDR1 is KGHSH and CDR2 LQKENI. DNA for the CDR3: TGTGCCAGCGCGGGGTCCGAGGCGGAAAAACTGTTTTTT. It codes for CASAGSEAEKLFF.

The chain has TRBV18 and TRBJ2-1; 7 positions match TRBD1. CDR3 length: 13 amino acids. Germline lookup yields CDR1 KGHSH and CDR2 LQKENI. Losses at the gene ends were 8 bases for V and 5 bases for J; bases not matched to a gene: 6. This chain's CDR3 is CASAPGGNNEQFF. The CDR3 DNA is TGTGCCAGCGCCCCAGGGGGTAACAATGAGCAGTTCTTC.

The chain couples TRBV19 to TRBJ1-2; TRBD1 is a possible D gene (5 bases). This CDR3 region has 12 residues. Trimming cost V 3 bases and J 8 bases, with 10 bases left between them. CDR1 is LNHDA, CDR2 SQIVND, per germline (reference sequence). The CDR3 DNA reads TGTGCCAGTAGTATTCAGGGTAGGGGCTACACCTTC. It is translated as CASSIQGRGYTF.

The chain carries TRBV30 and TRBJ1-5; D might be TRBD1 (5 bases). The V gene's germline CDR1 is GTSNPN and CDR2 SVGIG (reference sequence). V shed 2 bases and J shed 1 base, with 6 bases lying between them. The CDR3 consists of 13 residues. CDR3 in amino acids: CAWSRQSNQPQHF. The DNA for the CDR3 is TGTGCCTGGAGTCGACAGAGCAATCAGCCCCAGCATTTT.

The V and J genes are TRBV2 and TRBJ1-2; maybe TRBD1 (6 bases). Germline-derived CDR1 and CDR2 are SNHLY and FYNNEI. This CDR3 comprises 15 residues. Between the trimmed V and J ends, which lost 7 bases and 2 bases, there was a span of 17 bases. CDR3 region: CASTLGEGGNYGYTF. The DNA of the CDR3 is TGTGCCAGCACCCTAGGGGAGGGGGGAAACTATGGCTACACCTTC.

This chain joins TRBV6-1 and TRBJ2-5; 7 nucleotides align to TRBD1. Germline lookup yields CDR1 MNHNS and CDR2 SASEGT. This CDR3 has 14 amino acids. V was clipped by 4 bases and J by 2 bases; unmatched bases: 4. The DNA of the CDR3 is TGTGCCAGCAGTGTCGACAGGGTACAAGAGACCCAGTACTTC. Translation: CASSVDRVQETQYF.

The rearrangement joins TRBV7-3 to TRBJ1-2; 9 positions agree with TRBD1. The V gene end was trimmed by 5 bases and the J gene end by 7 bases; junction bases not matched to a gene: 5. Germline CDR1 reads SGHTA; CDR2 reads FQGTGA. The CDR3 contains 13 residues. CDR3 nucleotide sequence: TGTGCCAGCAGCACAGGGGGCGGGAGTGGCTACACCTTC. This codes for CASSTGGGSGYTF.

V is TRBV6-1 and J is TRBJ1-5; 7 nucleotides align to TRBD1. This CDR3 spans 15 amino acids. Germline CDR1 is MNHNS and CDR2 is SASEGT. J lost 2 bases, V lost 6 bases, and 7 bases had no gene match. CDR3 coding DNA: TGTGCCAGCAGCCAAAGACAGGGAGGCAATCAGCCCCAGCATTTT. As protein: CASSQRQGGNQPQHF.

The genes are TRBV9 and TRBJ2-7; 7 bases are shared with TRBD1. The CDR3 extends over 12 amino acids. Losses at the gene ends were 5 bases for V and 2 bases for J; bases not matched to a gene: 1. Germline V gene lookup returns CDR1 SGDLS and CDR2 YYNGEE. As DNA, the CDR3 is TGTGCCAGCAGTGGACAGGCCTACGAGCAGTACTTC. Its translation is CASSGQAYEQYF.

The chain links TRBV6-5 to TRBJ2-7, with TRBD1 as a possible D gene (6 bases). V was trimmed by 6 bases and J by 3 bases, leaving 15 bases between them. The CDR3 is 14 residues long. Germline-derived CDR1 and CDR2 are MNHEY and SVGAGI. The DNA of the CDR3 is TGTGCCAGCAGCTCAGGGGCCTTAATCTACGAGCAGTACTTC. Translated: CASSSGALIYEQYF.

This clone occurred a few times. V is TRBV27 and J is TRBJ1-1; possibly TRBD1 for D (6 bases). Germline CDR1 reads MNHEY; CDR2 reads SMNVEV (reference sequence). The CDR3 has 13 residues. Trimming removed 5 bases at V and 1 base at J, with 8 bases between. CDR3 in amino acids: CASSRQENTEAFF. The CDR3 DNA is TGTGCCAGCAGTCGACAGGAGAACACTGAAGCTTTCTTT.

This clone was counted a few times. The CDR3 bases are TGTGCCAGTAGTATGGGGGGAGAGACCCAGTACTTC. This gives the protein CASSMGGETQYF. This chain joins TRBV19 and TRBJ2-5, with D tentatively TRBD2 (6 bases). The CDR3 extends over 12 amino acids. V was shortened by 3 bases and J by 4 bases, with 6 bases between the two germline ends. CDR1 is LNHDA and CDR2 is SQIVND in the germline V gene (reference sequence).

The V call is TRBV6-6, the J call TRBJ1-1; D gene uncertain. The ends were cut back, 2 bases at V and 6 bases at J, with 10 bases in the middle. This CDR3 is built from 13 residues. The germline V gene encodes CDR1 MNHNY and CDR2 SVGAGI (reference sequence). CDR3 nucleotides: TGTGCCAGCAGTTACATTCAGGTGTCTGAAGCTTTCTTT. The encoded protein is CASSYIQVSEAFF.